This TCR beta chain is drawn from a study of blood T cell repertoires in COVID-19. Study at large: There were acute and convalescent COVID-19 samples, and they came from the United States, Italy and Spain. Nucleic acid was either cDNA or gDNA, and it came from T cells, B-cell-depleted T cells, or PBMCs.

This clone was found once. The method was immunoSEQ multiplex PCR; TCRdb's version includes in-frame clones alone and lacks a portion of them. The profile shows 100,000 to 150,000 clones, 85% of them singletons. Germline loops: CDR1 SGDLS, CDR2 YYNGEE. This CDR3 comprises 16 residues. V lost 0 bases to trimming and J lost 6 bases; unmatched junction nucleotides: 11. The Seattle site enrolled patients during active infection and followed them longitudinally. V gene TRBV9 combines with J gene TRBJ2-7, with 8 bases that match TRBD2. The sample taken for sequencing was peripheral blood. The sequence came from a woman of 80 years or more with COVID-19, enrolled during active disease. In DNA form, the CDR3 reads TGTGCCAGCAGCGTAGCGTTGAGCGGGAGTGAGTCCGAGCAGTACTTC. This gives the protein CASSVALSGSESEQYF.